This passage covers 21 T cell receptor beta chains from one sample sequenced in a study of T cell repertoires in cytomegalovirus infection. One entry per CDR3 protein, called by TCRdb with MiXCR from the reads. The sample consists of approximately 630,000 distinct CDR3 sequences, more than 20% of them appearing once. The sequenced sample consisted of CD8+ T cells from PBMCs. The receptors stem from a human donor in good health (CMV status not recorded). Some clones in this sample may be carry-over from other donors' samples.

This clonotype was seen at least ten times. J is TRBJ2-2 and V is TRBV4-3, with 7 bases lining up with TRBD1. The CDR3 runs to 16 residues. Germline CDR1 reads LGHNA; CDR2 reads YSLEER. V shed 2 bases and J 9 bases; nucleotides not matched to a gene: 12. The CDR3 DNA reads TGCGCCAGCAGCCAAAAGAGAGGGGGCGCTTTTTGGGAGCTGTTTTTT. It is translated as CASSQKRGGAFWELFF.

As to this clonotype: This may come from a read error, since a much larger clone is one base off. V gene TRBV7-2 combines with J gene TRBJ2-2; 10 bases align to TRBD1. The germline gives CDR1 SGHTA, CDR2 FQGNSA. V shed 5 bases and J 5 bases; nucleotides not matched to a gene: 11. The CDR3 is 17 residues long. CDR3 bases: TGTGCCAGCAGCCTCTCCCTGGGACAGGGGAATACCGGGGAGCTGTTTTTT. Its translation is CASSLSLGQGNTGELFF.

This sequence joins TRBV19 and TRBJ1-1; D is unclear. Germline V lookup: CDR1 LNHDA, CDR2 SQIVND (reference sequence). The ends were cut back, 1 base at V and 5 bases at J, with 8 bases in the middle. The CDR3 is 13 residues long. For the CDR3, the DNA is TGTGCCAGTAGTATAGGTCACCGAACTGAAGCTTTCTTT. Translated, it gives CASSIGHRTEAFF.

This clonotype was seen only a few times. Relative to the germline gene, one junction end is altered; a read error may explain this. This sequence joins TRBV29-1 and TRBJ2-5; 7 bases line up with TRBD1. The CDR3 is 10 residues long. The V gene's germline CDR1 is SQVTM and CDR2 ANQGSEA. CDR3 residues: CSVARDSRHF. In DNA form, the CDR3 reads TGCAGCGTTGCCCGGGACAGCCGACACTTC.

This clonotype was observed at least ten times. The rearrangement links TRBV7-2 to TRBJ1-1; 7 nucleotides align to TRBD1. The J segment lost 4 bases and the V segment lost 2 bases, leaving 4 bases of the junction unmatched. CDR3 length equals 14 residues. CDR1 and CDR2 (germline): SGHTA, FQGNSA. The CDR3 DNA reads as TGTGCCAGCAGCTTAATCGACAGGGTCACTGAAGCTTTCTTT. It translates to CASSLIDRVTEAFF.

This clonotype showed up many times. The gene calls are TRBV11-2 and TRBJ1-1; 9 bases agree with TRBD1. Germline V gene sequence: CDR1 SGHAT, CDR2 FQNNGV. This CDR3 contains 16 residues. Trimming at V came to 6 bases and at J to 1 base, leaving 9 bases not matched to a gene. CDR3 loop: CASSLWQQGANTEAFF. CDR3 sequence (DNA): TGTGCCAGCAGTCTCTGGCAACAGGGGGCGAACACTGAAGCTTTCTTT. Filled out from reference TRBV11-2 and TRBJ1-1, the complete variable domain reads EAGVAQSPRYKIIEKRQSVAFWCNPISGHATLYWYQQILGQGPKLLIQFQNNGVVDDSQLPKDRFSAERLKGVDSTLKIQPAKLEDSAVYLCASSLWQQGANTEAFFGQGTRLTVV.

In DNA, the CDR3 is TGTGCCAGTAGTATCTTAAATTTAGGGGGCAATCAGCCCCAGCATTTT. It codes for CASSILNLGGNQPQHF. The chain links TRBV19 to TRBJ1-5; tentative D call: TRBD1 (5 bases). The CDR3 extends over 16 amino acids. Germline CDR1 LNHDA, CDR2 SQIVND (reference sequence). V was clipped by 3 bases and J by 2 bases, with 14 bases between them. Full variable domain (remainder filled in from reference TRBV19 and TRBJ1-5): DGGITQSPKYLFRKEGQNVTLSCEQNLNHDAMYWYRQDPGQGLRLIYYSQIVNDFQKGDIAEGYSVSREKKESFPLTVTSAQKNPTAFYLCASSILNLGGNQPQHFGDGTRLSIL.

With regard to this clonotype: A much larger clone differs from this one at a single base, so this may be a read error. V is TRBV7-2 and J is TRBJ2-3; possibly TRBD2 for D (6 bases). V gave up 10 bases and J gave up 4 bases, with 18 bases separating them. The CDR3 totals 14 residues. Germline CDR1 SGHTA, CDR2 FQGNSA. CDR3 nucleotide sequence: TGTGCCATCATTTCGGGGGACTCCCCAGATACGCAGTATTTT. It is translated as CAIISGDSPDTQYF.

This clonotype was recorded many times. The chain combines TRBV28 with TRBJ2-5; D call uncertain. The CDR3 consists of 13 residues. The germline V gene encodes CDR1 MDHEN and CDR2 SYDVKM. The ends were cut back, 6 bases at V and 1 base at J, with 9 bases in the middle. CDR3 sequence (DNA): TGTGCCAGCAGCCTTTGGGGCCAAGAGACCCAGTACTTC. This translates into CASSLWGQETQYF.

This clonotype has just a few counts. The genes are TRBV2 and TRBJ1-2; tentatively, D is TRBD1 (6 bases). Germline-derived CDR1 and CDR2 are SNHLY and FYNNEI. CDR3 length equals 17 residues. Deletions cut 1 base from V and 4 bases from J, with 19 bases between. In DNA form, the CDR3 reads TGTGCCAGCAGTGAAGGGACAGCCCGTTCCTCTCTCTATGGCTACACCTTC. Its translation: CASSEGTARSSLYGYTF.

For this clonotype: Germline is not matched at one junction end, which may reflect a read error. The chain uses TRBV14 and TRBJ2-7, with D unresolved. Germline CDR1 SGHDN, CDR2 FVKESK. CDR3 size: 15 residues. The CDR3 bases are TGTGCCAACAGCCCGCTCCGGACCCCCGGTAACGAGCAGTACTTC. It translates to CANSPLRTPGNEQYF.

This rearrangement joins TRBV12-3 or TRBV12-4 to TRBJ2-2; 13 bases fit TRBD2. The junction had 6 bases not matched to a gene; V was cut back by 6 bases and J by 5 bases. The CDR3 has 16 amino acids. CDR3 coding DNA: TGTGCCAGCAGCCGACTAGCGGGGGGTGAGACCGGGGAGCTGTTTTTT. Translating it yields CASSRLAGGETGELFF.

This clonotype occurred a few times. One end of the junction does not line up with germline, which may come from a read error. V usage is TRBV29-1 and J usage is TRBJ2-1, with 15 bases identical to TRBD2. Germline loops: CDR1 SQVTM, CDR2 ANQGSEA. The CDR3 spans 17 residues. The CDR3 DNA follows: TGCAGCGTGGAAGGACTAGCGGGGGGGCCAGGGGTCGATGAGCAGTTCTTC. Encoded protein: CSVEGLAGGPGVDEQFF.

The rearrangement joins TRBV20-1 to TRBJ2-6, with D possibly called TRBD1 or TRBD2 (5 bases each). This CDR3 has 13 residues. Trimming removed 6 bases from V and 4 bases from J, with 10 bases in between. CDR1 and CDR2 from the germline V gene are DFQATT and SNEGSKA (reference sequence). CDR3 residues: CSAGTPGANVLTF. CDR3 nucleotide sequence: TGCAGTGCAGGGACCCCGGGGGCCAACGTCCTGACTTTC.

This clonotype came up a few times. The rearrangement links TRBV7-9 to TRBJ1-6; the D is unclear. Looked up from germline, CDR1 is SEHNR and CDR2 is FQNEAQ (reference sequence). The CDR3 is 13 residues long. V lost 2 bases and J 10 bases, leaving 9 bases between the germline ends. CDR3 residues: CASSLPKGSPLHF. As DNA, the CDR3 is TGTGCCAGCAGCTTACCTAAGGGCTCACCCCTCCACTTT. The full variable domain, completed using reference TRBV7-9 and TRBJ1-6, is DTGVSQNPRHKITKRGQNVTFRCDPISEHNRLYWYRQTLGQGPEFLTYFQNEAQLEKSRLLSDRFSAERPKGSFSTLEIQRTEQGDSAMYLCASSLPKGSPLHFGNGTRLTVT.

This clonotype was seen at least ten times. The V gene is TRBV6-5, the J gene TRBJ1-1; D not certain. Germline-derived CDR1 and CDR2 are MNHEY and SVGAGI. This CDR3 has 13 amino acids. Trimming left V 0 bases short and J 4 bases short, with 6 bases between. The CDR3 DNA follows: TGTGCCAGCAGTTACTCAGCGGGCACTGAAGCTTTCTTT. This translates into CASSYSAGTEAFF.

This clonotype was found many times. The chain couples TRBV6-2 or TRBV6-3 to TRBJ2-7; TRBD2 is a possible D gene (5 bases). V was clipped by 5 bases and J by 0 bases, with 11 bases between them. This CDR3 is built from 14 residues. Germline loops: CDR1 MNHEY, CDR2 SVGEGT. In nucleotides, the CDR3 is TGTGCCAGCAGTCAGGACGCGGGCTCCTACGAGCAGTACGTC. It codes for CASSQDAGSYEQYV.

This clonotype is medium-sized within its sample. The CDR3 DNA reads TGTGCCAGCAGCTTAGTCCGTAGCGGGCCTTTTAGCACAGATACGCAGTATTTT. Its protein is CASSLVRSGPFSTDTQYF. The chain joins TRBV7-2 to TRBJ2-3; 7 bases align to TRBD2. The CDR3 runs 18 residues. V shed 1 base, J shed 0 bases, and the junction held 10 bases outside the gene matches. Per the germline V gene, CDR1 is SGHTA and CDR2 is FQGNSA.

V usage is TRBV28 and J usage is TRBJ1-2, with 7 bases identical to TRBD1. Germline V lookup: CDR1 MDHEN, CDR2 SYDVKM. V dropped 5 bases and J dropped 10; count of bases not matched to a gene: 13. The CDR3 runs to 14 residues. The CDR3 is CASSPSIGTGDYTF. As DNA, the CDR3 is TGTGCCAGCAGTCCATCAATCGGAACAGGGGACTACACCTTC.

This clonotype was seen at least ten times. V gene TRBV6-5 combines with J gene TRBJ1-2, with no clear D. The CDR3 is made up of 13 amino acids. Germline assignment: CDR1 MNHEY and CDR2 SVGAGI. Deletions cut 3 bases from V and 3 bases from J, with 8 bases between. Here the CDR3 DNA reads TGTGCCAGCAGTTATCCTGGGGACTATGGCTACACCTTC. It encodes CASSYPGDYGYTF.

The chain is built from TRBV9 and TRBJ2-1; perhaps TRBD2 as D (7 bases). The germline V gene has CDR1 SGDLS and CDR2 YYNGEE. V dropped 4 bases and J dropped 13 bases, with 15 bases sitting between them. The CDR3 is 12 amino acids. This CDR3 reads CASSQGGVDQFF. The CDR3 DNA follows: TGTGCCAGCAGCCAAGGGGGGGTTGATCAGTTCTTC.